The next 18 T cell receptor beta chains were all read from a single sample in a study of cytomegalovirus exposure and HLA in healthy donors. Vbeta (60) and Jbeta (13) primers were used in the PCR. TCRdb keeps only in-frame clones here, not all; method: immunoSEQ multiplex PCR. The table has about 160,000 clones, roughly four fifths seen once. Sequencing was performed on PBMCs. The source is a man aged 50-59 years in good health and CMV-seropositive.

Only a few counts were recorded for this clone. The junction and the germline gene differ at one end; a read error may be behind it. The chain uses TRBV7-9 and TRBJ2-1, with D possibly matching TRBD1 (5 bases). Germline CDR1 is SEHNR and CDR2 is FQNEAQ (reference sequence). The CDR3 totals 14 residues. CDR3 nucleotides: TGTGCCAGCAGCTTCCCGGACACCTTAACAGTTCTGGTCTTC. This sequence encodes CASSFPDTLTVLVF.

The rearrangement joins TRBV19 to TRBJ1-5, with a possible D match to TRBD1 (6 bases). The CDR3 extends over 14 amino acids. Trimming removed 5 bases from V and 4 bases from J, with 12 bases in between. The germline gives CDR1 LNHDA, CDR2 SQIVND (reference sequence). The CDR3 protein is CASSSTGTNQPQHF. The CDR3 region has the DNA TGTGCCAGTAGTTCGACAGGAACGAATCAGCCCCAGCATTTT.

The chain links TRBV15 to TRBJ2-3; D ambiguous. V lost 0 bases, J lost 3 bases, and 13 bases lay in between. The germline gives CDR1 LNHNV, CDR2 YYDKDF (reference sequence). The CDR3 covers 16 residues. The CDR3 coding sequence is TGTGCCACCAGCAGAGATCGGGTAGTTGGTACAGATACGCAGTATTTT. Translated, it gives CATSRDRVVGTDTQYF. Filled out from reference TRBV15 and TRBJ2-3, the complete variable domain reads DAMVIQNPRYQVTQFGKPVTLSCSQTLNHNVMYWYQQKSSQAPKLLFHYYDKDFNNEADTPDNFQSRRPNTSFCFLDIRSPGLGDTAMYLCATSRDRVVGTDTQYFGPGTRLTVL.

The chain links TRBV5-1 to TRBJ2-5; TRBD2 agrees at 7 bases. The CDR3 extends over 16 amino acids. Germline V CDR1 and CDR2: SGHRS, YFSETQ. The V segment lost 4 bases and the J segment 1 base; nucleotides outside the gene matches: 10. The CDR3 DNA reads TGCGCCAGCAGCCCCGGGTTAGCGGGTCCCCAAGAGACCCAGTACTTC. This translates into CASSPGLAGPQETQYF.

The rearrangement links TRBV4-3 to TRBJ1-4; TRBD1 matches at 10 bases. V was clipped by 1 base and J by 7 bases; unmatched bases: 3. This CDR3 is built from 15 residues. Germline V gene lookup returns CDR1 LGHNA and CDR2 YSLEER. Here the CDR3 DNA reads TGCGCCAGCAGCCAAGGGGACAGGGGAAGTGAAAAACTGTTTTTT. This codes for CASSQGDRGSEKLFF.

This clone has a single count. This chain joins TRBV7-6 and TRBJ2-7, with TRBD2 matching over 8 bases. The CDR3 sequence is 15 residues long. After removal of 1 base from V and 5 bases from J, the junction contained 7 bases not matched to a gene. Germline CDR1 SGHVS, CDR2 FNYEAQ. CDR3 DNA sequence: TGTGCCAGCAGCTTAGGAGCGGGAGAGTTCCACGAGCAGTACTTC. Its protein is CASSLGAGEFHEQYF. The full variable domain, rest sourced from reference TRBV7-6 and TRBJ2-7, is GAGVSQSPRYKVTKRGQDVALRCDPISGHVSLYWYRQALGQGPEFLTYFNYEAQQDKSGLPNDRFSAERPEGSISTLTIQRTEQRDSAMYRCASSLGAGEFHEQYFGPGTRLTVT.

CDR3 region: CASRLDRWGYGYTF. The DNA for the CDR3 is TGTGCCAGCAGGTTGGACAGGTGGGGCTATGGCTACACCTTC. This chain uses TRBV28 with TRBJ1-2; 7 bases fit TRBD1. CDR3 length equals 14 residues. Trimming took 6 bases from V and 4 from J; bases not matched to a gene: 8. Germline V gene lookup returns CDR1 MDHEN and CDR2 SYDVKM.

The chain employs TRBV10-3 and TRBJ2-2; unclear D gene. V was trimmed by 0 bases and J by 3 bases, leaving 5 bases between them. Germline assignment: CDR1 ENHRY and CDR2 SYGVKD. This CDR3 has 14 residues. CDR3 in amino acids: CAISESADTGELFF. CDR3 nucleotides: TGTGCCATCAGTGAGTCGGCAGACACCGGGGAGCTGTTTTTT.

The genes are TRBV7-9 and TRBJ2-5; tentative D call: TRBD2 (6 bases). Trimming took 3 bases from V and 12 from J, leaving 14 bases between them. Germline V gives CDR1 SEHNR, CDR2 FQNEAQ (reference sequence). The CDR3 loop spans 12 amino acids. The CDR3 sequence: CASSFLAGRKYF. The CDR3 DNA reads as TGTGCCAGCAGCTTTTTGGCAGGGAGGAAGTACTTC.

About this clone: Distinct nucleotide sequences in the sample also encode this CDR3. The chain employs TRBV5-1 and TRBJ2-7, with D hard to call. V lost 0 bases and J lost 2, with 9 bases in between. Germline V gives CDR1 SGHRS, CDR2 YFSETQ. This CDR3 is built from 14 residues. The CDR3 DNA reads as TGCGCCAGCAGCTTGGGTACGGGTGCCTACGAGCAGTACTTC. Its translation is CASSLGTGAYEQYF.

The chain uses TRBV7-2 and TRBJ2-5; 8 nucleotides line up with TRBD2. The DNA end is more similar to TRBJ2-7, so the J call may be wrong. CDR1 SGHTA and CDR2 FQGNSA come from the germline V gene. This CDR3 comprises 17 residues. The CDR3 DNA sequence: TGTGCCAGCAGCCACCAGACTAGCGCCAGAGAGGGATACGAGCAGTACTTC. Residues: CASSHQTSAREGYEQYF.

The V and J genes are TRBV13 and TRBJ2-2; the match to TRBD2 covers 8 bases. Germline V gene sequence: CDR1 PRHDT, CDR2 FYEKMQ (reference sequence). This CDR3 region has 16 residues. The junction had 9 bases not matched to a gene; V was cut back by 4 bases and J by 5 bases. CDR3 DNA: TGTGCCAGCAGCTCCTGGCGGGGGGCTTTGACCGGGGAGCTGTTTTTT. Residues: CASSSWRGALTGELFF.

The rearrangement joins TRBV29-1 to TRBJ2-5; a weak D match, TRBD1 (7 bases). In germline, CDR1 is SQVTM, CDR2 ANQGSEA. The CDR3 contains 14 residues. V was shortened by 7 bases and J by 4 bases, with 19 bases between the two germline ends. The CDR3 is CSAAGQGGVETQYF. Here the CDR3 DNA reads TGCAGCGCCGCGGGTCAGGGGGGCGTAGAGACCCAGTACTTC.

V usage is TRBV6-5 and J usage is TRBJ2-3, with 9 bases aligning to TRBD2. CDR1 and CDR2 (germline): MNHEY, SVGAGI. V shed 6 bases, J shed 4 bases, and the junction held 8 bases outside the gene matches. This CDR3 has 15 amino acids. CDR3 sequence: CASSRGGALADTQYF. The CDR3 DNA reads TGTGCCAGCAGCCGCGGGGGGGCCTTGGCAGATACGCAGTATTTT.

The chain uses TRBV6-1 and TRBJ1-5; the D gene is possibly TRBD1 (6 bases). Per the germline V gene, CDR1 is MNHNS and CDR2 is SASEGT. Trimming removed 5 bases at V and 7 bases at J, with 15 bases between. The CDR3 contains 14 residues. The DNA for the CDR3 is TGTGCCAGCAGTAGTTTTTGGCAGGGGCAGCCCCAGCATTTT. Translation gives CASSSFWQGQPQHF.

V gene TRBV5-4 combines with J gene TRBJ2-3; D is perhaps TRBD1 (6 bases). This CDR3 has 15 residues. Trimming shortened V by 4 bases and J by 1 base, and 13 bases separated the two germline ends. Germline V lookup: CDR1 SGHNT, CDR2 YYREEE (reference sequence). CDR3 in DNA: TGTGCCAGCAGCATACAGGGACCTGGCACAGATACGCAGTATTTT. Its translation: CASSIQGPGTDTQYF.

The DNA of the CDR3 is TGTGCCAGCAGTGTATTCCAGGGCGGCACAGATACGCAGTATTTT. This translates into CASSVFQGGTDTQYF. The chain carries TRBV6-4 and TRBJ2-3; D possibly corresponds to TRBD1 (5 bases). The CDR3 sequence is 15 residues long. The germline CDR1 and CDR2 sequences are MRHNA and SNTAGT. V was cut by 4 bases and J by 1 base, with 12 bases left in between.

This clone showed up just once. The chain recombines TRBV6-6 with TRBJ1-1; 8 nucleotides match TRBD1. This CDR3 spans 14 amino acids. V lost 5 bases to trimming and J lost 0 bases; unmatched junction nucleotides: 2. CDR1 is MNHNY and CDR2 is SVGAGI in the germline V gene (reference sequence). DNA for the CDR3: TGTGCCAGCAGTCAACAGGGGGTGAACACTGAAGCTTTCTTT. Protein sequence: CASSQQGVNTEAFF.